One T cell receptor beta chain is described in this entry. The data are from a study of T-cell reconstitution after alpha-beta-depleted transplantation in children. For TCRbeta, the library was prepared with unique molecular identifiers. Via MiXCR, TCRdb re-called the PCR reads, giving one row per CDR3 protein. The sample carries about 540,000 distinct CDR3 sequences, about 18% recorded once. This CDR3 contains 16 residues. J was trimmed by 1 base and V by 7 bases; bases with no gene match: 8. Germline-derived CDR1 and CDR2 are MNHNS and SASEGT. This sequence joins TRBV6-1 and TRBJ2-2, with 8 positions matching TRBD1. The TCR sequence derives from a human donor who donated a stem cell graft to a child with acute lymphoblastic leukemia. The sequenced sample was PBMCs from the stem cell graft donor, obtained from the stem cell graft. The CDR3 reads CASMDREIWNTGELFF. The CDR3 DNA sequence: TGTGCCAGCATGGACAGGGAGATTTGGAACACCGGGGAGCTGTTTTTT.